The 28 T cell receptor beta chains in this list originate from one sample, sequenced in a study of control samples from healthy donors and cancer patients. TCRdb's table, derived via immunoSEQ multiplex PCR, lists solely in-frame clones and lacks some. Altogether over 100,000 clones are present, roughly 92% being singletons, with the ten largest covering around 5.1%. The specimen sequenced was blood. The receptors come from a young man in good health.

The chain recombines TRBV7-9 with TRBJ2-3; a weak D match, TRBD1 (6 bases). With 1 base removed from V and 1 base from J, the gap between germline ends came to 9 bases. The CDR3 loop spans 15 amino acids. Germline values: CDR1 SEHNR, CDR2 FQNEAQ (reference sequence). This CDR3 reads CASSLEGDRTDTQYF. The DNA of the CDR3 is TGTGCCAGCAGCTTAGAGGGGGACCGCACAGATACGCAGTATTTT.

The genes are TRBV9 and TRBJ2-3; 10 bases fit TRBD2. Germline CDR1 reads SGDLS; CDR2 reads YYNGEE. The CDR3 runs to 15 residues. J lost 6 bases, V lost 4 bases, and 8 bases had no gene match. DNA for the CDR3: TGTGCCAGCAGCCCGCTAGCGGGGGCGGGGGATACGCAGTATTTT. This encodes CASSPLAGAGDTQYF.

Points on this clone: The sample holds other DNA sequences that translate to the same CDR3. The gene calls are TRBV19 and TRBJ1-2; weak D call: TRBD1 (5 bases). The CDR3 contains 12 residues. Per the germline V gene, CDR1 is LNHDA and CDR2 is SQIVND (reference sequence). V shed 4 bases and J shed 2 bases, with 5 bases lying between them. This chain's CDR3 is CASSRTNYGYTF. CDR3 DNA: TGTGCCAGTAGTAGGACAAACTATGGCTACACCTTC.

V usage is TRBV28 and J usage is TRBJ1-5; 9 bases map to TRBD1. Unmatched junction bases numbered 12, after V lost 6 bases and J lost 3 bases. Germline V lookup: CDR1 MDHEN, CDR2 SYDVKM. CDR3 length: 17 amino acids. As DNA, the CDR3 is TGTGCCAGCAGACAGGACAGGGGAACTCCCACCAATCAGCCCCAGCATTTT. Protein product: CASRQDRGTPTNQPQHF. Supplemented by reference TRBV28 and TRBJ1-5, the full variable domain reads DVKVTQSSRYLVKRTGEKVFLECVQDMDHENMFWYRQDPGLGLRLIYFSYDVKMKEKGDIPEGYSVSREKKERFSLILESASTNQTSMYLCASRQDRGTPTNQPQHFGDGTRLSIL.

This clone was seen a handful of times. The gene calls are TRBV6-6 and TRBJ1-2; D call uncertain. This CDR3 has 12 residues. The V end was cut by 1 base, the J end by 8 bases, with 8 bases between. Looked up from germline, CDR1 is MNHNY and CDR2 is SVGAGI (reference sequence). For the CDR3, the DNA is TGTGCCAGCAGTTACTTGGAAATCGGCTACACCTTC. Its translation: CASSYLEIGYTF.

In this sample, this clone turned up a few times. This sequence joins TRBV6-5 and TRBJ1-1; TRBD1 matches 11 bases. Germline CDR1 and CDR2: MNHEY and SVGAGI. The CDR3 runs to 15 residues. The J segment lost 3 bases and the V segment lost 7 bases, leaving 7 bases of the junction unmatched. CDR3 residues: CASTRKGQGDTEAFF. In DNA, the CDR3 is TGTGCCAGCACGAGGAAGGGACAGGGGGACACTGAAGCTTTCTTT.

The chain carries TRBV4-1 and TRBJ2-4; 11 bases fit TRBD1. The CDR3 contains 18 residues. Per germline, CDR1 MGHRA and CDR2 YSYEKL. V shed 1 base and J 2 bases; nucleotides not matched to a gene: 7. The CDR3 DNA follows: TGCGCCAGCAGCCAAGCCAGAGGACAGGGGGCAACCAAAAACATTCAGTACTTC. It translates to CASSQARGQGATKNIQYF.

This clone was picked up a small number of times. This chain uses TRBV7-3 with TRBJ2-1; D may be TRBD2 (7 bases). CDR1 SGHTA and CDR2 FQGTGA come from the germline V gene. CDR3 size: 14 residues. Trimming removed 4 bases from V and 6 bases from J, with 13 bases in between. The CDR3 sequence: CASSSGGRGNEQFF. The CDR3 nucleotides are TGTGCCAGCAGCTCGGGAGGCAGGGGCAATGAGCAGTTCTTC.

The J gene is TRBJ1-1, the V gene TRBV2; 8 bases fit TRBD1. The ends lost 6 bases at V and 3 bases at J; junction bases unmatched: 9. The CDR3 contains 15 residues. CDR1 is SNHLY and CDR2 is FYNNEI in the germline V gene. The CDR3 region has the DNA TGTGCCAGCAGCGTCGACAGGGGAGGCTACACTGAAGCTTTCTTT. Its translation is CASSVDRGGYTEAFF.

This chain uses TRBV3-1 (or the pseudogene TRBV3-2) with TRBJ1-2; D gene uncertain. The CDR3 has 15 residues. CDR1 and CDR2 (germline): LGHDT, YNNKEL (reference sequence). Trimming left V 1 base short and J 8 bases short, with 17 bases between. The CDR3 DNA reads TGTGCCAGCAGCCAAGCTCCGGACGGGCCTGGGGGCTACACCTTC. Its protein product is CASSQAPDGPGGYTF.

The J gene is TRBJ1-5, the V gene TRBV6-5; no definite D call. The V gene's germline CDR1 is MNHEY and CDR2 SVGAGI. The V gene lost 6 bases and the J gene lost 1 base, with 10 bases spanning the gap. The CDR3 is 14 amino acids. The CDR3 region has the DNA TGTGCCAGCAGCCCCACGATGAGCAATCAGCCCCAGCATTTT. The encoded protein is CASSPTMSNQPQHF.

The gene calls are TRBV7-3 and TRBJ2-5; TRBD2 matches at 7 bases. The CDR3 has 14 amino acids. V was pared by 5 bases and J by 5 bases, with 8 bases of the junction left unmatched. In germline, CDR1 is SGHTA, CDR2 FQGTGA. As DNA, the CDR3 is TGTGCCAGCAGCGCAGCTAGCGGCGAGGAGACCCAGTACTTC. This gives the protein CASSAASGEETQYF.

This clone was picked up one time. This CDR3 is CASSFTGTGEEKLFF. The CDR3 DNA is TGTGCCAGCAGTTTCACCGGGACAGGGGAAGAAAAACTGTTTTTT. The chain has TRBV2 and TRBJ1-4; 10 bases are a match to TRBD1. V gave up 5 bases and J gave up 8 bases; unmatched junction bases: 8. CDR1 and CDR2 (germline): SNHLY, FYNNEI. This CDR3 is 15 amino acids long.

The chain carries TRBV6-5 and TRBJ1-2; D gene ambiguous. Deletions cut 6 bases from V and 3 bases from J, with 11 bases between. CDR1 MNHEY and CDR2 SVGAGI come from the germline V gene. This CDR3 region has 13 residues. CDR3 nucleotides: TGTGCCAGCAGCCGGGAGTTCTACTATGGCTACACCTTC. It is translated as CASSREFYYGYTF.

The V call is TRBV6-5, the J call TRBJ2-2; TRBD1 aligns across 8 bases. With V trimmed by 9 bases and J by 4 bases, 10 bases remained unmatched. Germline CDR1 reads MNHEY; CDR2 reads SVGAGI. This CDR3 is 15 amino acids long. For the CDR3, the DNA is TGTGCCAGGACGGGGGACAGGTCGGGCACCGGGGAGCTGTTTTTT. It translates to CARTGDRSGTGELFF.

The rearrangement joins TRBV6-6 to TRBJ1-2; D is undetermined. V was trimmed by 5 bases and J by 1 base, leaving 14 bases between them. The CDR3 sequence is 15 residues long. Germline lookup yields CDR1 MNHNY and CDR2 SVGAGI (reference sequence). CDR3 amino acids: CASSRWTEGNYGYTF. CDR3 in DNA: TGTGCCAGCAGTCGCTGGACGGAAGGTAACTATGGCTACACCTTC.

The rearrangement joins TRBV2 to TRBJ2-1, with unresolved D. Trimming took off 4 bases at V and 4 bases at J, with 11 bases between the two ends. The CDR3 is 14 amino acids. Germline lookup yields CDR1 SNHLY and CDR2 FYNNEI. The CDR3 DNA reads as TGTGCCAGCAGTGGGATGGCGACGTACAATGAGCAGTTCTTC. The encoded protein is CASSGMATYNEQFF.

The gene calls are TRBV5-1 and TRBJ2-7, with a possible D match to TRBD2 (6 bases). V shed 5 bases and J shed 3 bases, with 12 bases lying between them. The CDR3 extends over 13 amino acids. Germline assignment: CDR1 SGHRS and CDR2 YFSETQ. For the CDR3, the DNA is TGCGCCAGCAGATCGGGGGTTGGCTACGAGCAGTACTTC. Encoded protein: CASRSGVGYEQYF.

The rearrangement uses TRBV19 and TRBJ1-6, with D unresolved. The V end was cut by 6 bases, the J end by 7 bases, with 10 bases between. CDR1 and CDR2 (germline): LNHDA, SQIVND (reference sequence). The CDR3 runs to 13 residues. The CDR3 reads CASRGQRNSPLHF. CDR3 coding DNA: TGTGCCAGTAGGGGCCAGCGGAATTCACCCCTCCACTTT.

This clone was found once. This chain joins TRBV6-2 or TRBV6-3 and TRBJ2-3, with TRBD2 as a possible D gene (7 bases). The length of the CDR3 is 15 residues. V dropped 1 base and J dropped 4 bases, with 12 bases sitting between them. Looked up from germline, CDR1 is MNHEY and CDR2 is SVGEGT. Here the CDR3 DNA reads TGTGCCAGCAGTTACTGGGGGGGCCCTTCAGATACGCAGTATTTT. Translation gives CASSYWGGPSDTQYF.

This clone was found a few times. The chain employs TRBV7-9 and TRBJ1-1, with 8 bases aligning to TRBD1. The germline V gene has CDR1 SEHNR and CDR2 FQNEAQ (reference sequence). This CDR3 contains 14 residues. The J segment lost 7 bases and the V segment lost 1 base, leaving 5 bases of the junction unmatched. The CDR3 protein is CASSLGTGKFEAFF. DNA of the CDR3: TGTGCCAGCAGCTTAGGGACAGGGAAGTTTGAAGCTTTCTTT. Variable domain in full (rest from reference TRBV7-9 and TRBJ1-1): DTGVSQNPRHKITKRGQNVTFRCDPISEHNRLYWYRQTLGQGPEFLTYFQNEAQLEKSRLLSDRFSAERPKGSFSTLEIQRTEQGDSAMYLCASSLGTGKFEAFFGQGTRLTVV.

The chain recombines TRBV10-2 with TRBJ2-7, with no clear D. This CDR3 has 14 amino acids. V lost 0 bases and J 6 bases, leaving 12 bases between the germline ends. Germline V lookup: CDR1 WSHSY, CDR2 SAAADI. CDR3 bases: TGCGCCAGCAGTGAGTCTACCCCGCCCACCGAGCAGTACTTC. It is translated as CASSESTPPTEQYF.

The chain combines TRBV30 with TRBJ1-3, with D possibly being TRBD1 (5 bases). V was pared by 4 bases and J by 0 bases, with 13 bases between. The germline V gene has CDR1 GTSNPN and CDR2 SVGIG (reference sequence). This CDR3 has 15 residues. CDR3 in amino acids: CAWIGAAASGNTIYF. Here the CDR3 DNA reads TGTGCCTGGATAGGGGCCGCAGCCTCTGGAAACACCATATATTTT.

This clone was seen only a few times. This chain links TRBV2 with TRBJ1-5; tentatively, D is TRBD1 (6 bases). The germline V gene has CDR1 SNHLY and CDR2 FYNNEI. Trimming removed 5 bases at V and 6 bases at J, with 20 bases between. CDR3 length: 16 residues. CDR3 loop: CASSPTGGGVVQPQHF. The DNA of the CDR3 is TGTGCCAGCAGTCCCACTGGGGGCGGGGTTGTTCAGCCCCAGCATTTT.

Here the CDR3 DNA reads TGCAGCGTTGAAGAGGAGGAGGGGGTAAATGGCTACACCTTC. The encoded protein is CSVEEEEGVNGYTF. This sequence joins TRBV29-1 and TRBJ1-2; a possible D gene is TRBD1 (6 bases). Germline V CDR1 and CDR2: SQVTM, ANQGSEA. With 0 bases removed from V and 6 bases from J, the gap between germline ends came to 14 bases. The CDR3 has 14 residues.

The rearrangement uses TRBV5-1 and TRBJ1-3; D might be TRBD1 (6 bases). Germline V CDR1 and CDR2: SGHRS, YFSETQ. The V gene lost 5 bases and the J gene lost 0 bases, with 12 bases spanning the gap. The CDR3 sequence is 15 residues long. In nucleotides, the CDR3 is TGCGCCAGCAGTTTCACAGGGAGCTCTGGAAACACCATATATTTT. Its protein is CASSFTGSSGNTIYF. Filled out from reference TRBV5-1 and TRBJ1-3, the complete variable domain reads KAGVTQTPRYLIKTRGQQVTLSCSPISGHRSVSWYQQTPGQGLQFLFEYFSETQRNKGNFPGRFSGRQFSNSRSEMNVSTLELGDSALYLCASSFTGSSGNTIYFGEGSWLTVV.

The chain links TRBV3-1 (or the pseudogene TRBV3-2) to TRBJ2-7, with D possibly matching TRBD2 (7 bases). The CDR3 runs 14 residues. The germline V gene has CDR1 LGHDT and CDR2 YNNKEL (reference sequence). Trimming removed 4 bases at V and 2 bases at J, with 12 bases between. CDR3 residues: CASSLGGGPYEQYF. The CDR3 DNA reads TGTGCCAGCAGCCTGGGAGGGGGGCCCTACGAGCAGTACTTC.

The chain uses TRBV7-9 and TRBJ2-3; D gene unclear. CDR1 and CDR2 from the germline V gene are SEHNR and FQNEAQ (reference sequence). The V end was cut by 6 bases, the J end by 1 base, with 17 bases between. The CDR3 length is 16 residues. Written as DNA, the CDR3 is TGTGCCAGCAGTCCGACGCCGGGTCGCGGCACAGATACGCAGTATTTT. Residues: CASSPTPGRGTDTQYF.